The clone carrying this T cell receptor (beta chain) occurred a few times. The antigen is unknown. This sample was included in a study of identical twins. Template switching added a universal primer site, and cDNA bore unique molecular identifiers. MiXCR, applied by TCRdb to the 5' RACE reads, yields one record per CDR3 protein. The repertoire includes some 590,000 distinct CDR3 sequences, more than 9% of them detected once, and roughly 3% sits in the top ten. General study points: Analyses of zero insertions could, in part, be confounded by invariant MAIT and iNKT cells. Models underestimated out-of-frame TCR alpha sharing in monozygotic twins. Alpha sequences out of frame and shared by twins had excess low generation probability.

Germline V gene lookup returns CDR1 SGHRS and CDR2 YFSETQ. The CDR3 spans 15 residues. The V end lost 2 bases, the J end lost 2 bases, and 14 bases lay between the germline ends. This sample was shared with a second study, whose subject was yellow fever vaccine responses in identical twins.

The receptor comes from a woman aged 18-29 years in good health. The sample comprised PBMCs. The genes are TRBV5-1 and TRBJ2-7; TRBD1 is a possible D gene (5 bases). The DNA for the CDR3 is TGCGCCAGCAGCTTTTATCTAGGGGATGCCTACGAGCAGTACTTC. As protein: CASSFYLGDAYEQYF.